The 15 T cell receptor beta chains reported below all come from one sample, sequenced in a study of T cells in Graves' hyperthyroidism and ophthalmopathy. The source material, RNA transcripts, was used to amplify TCR beta CDR3 regions. HTBI primers drove first-round RT-PCR of the TCR CDR3. Using its own MiXCR run on the multiplex PCR reads, TCRdb lists one record per CDR3 protein. The sample consists of approximately 40,000 distinct CDR3 sequences, roughly half of them appearing once. The sample comprised blood. The receptors were sampled from a man aged 40-55 years with Graves' ophthalmopathy.

The rearrangement links TRBV5-6 to TRBJ2-1, with D perhaps TRBD2 (5 bases). The V and J ends lost 0 bases and 7 bases respectively, with 14 bases between them. Per germline, CDR1 SGHDT and CDR2 YYEEEE. The CDR3 has 15 amino acids. The CDR3 DNA sequence: TGTGCCAGCAGCTTGGTAGGGAGTGCTGAAAATGAGCAGTTCTTC. This sequence encodes CASSLVGSAENEQFF.

There are many counts of this clonotype. V is TRBV6-2 or TRBV6-3 and J is TRBJ1-4; tentatively, D is TRBD1 (6 bases). From germline, CDR1 is MNHEY and CDR2 SVGEGT. The CDR3 extends over 14 amino acids. V gave up 6 bases and J gave up 4 bases, with 12 bases separating them. The CDR3 sequence is CASSKGVLNEKLFF. DNA of the CDR3: TGTGCCAGCAGCAAGGGGGTTCTTAATGAAAAACTGTTTTTT.

This clonotype was recorded many times. V is TRBV20-1 and J is TRBJ2-2, with D uncertain. Germline V gene data show CDR1 as DFQATT and CDR2 as SNEGSKA (reference sequence). The CDR3 spans 14 residues. Trimming shortened V by 3 bases and J by 7 bases, and 15 bases separated the two germline ends. In DNA, the CDR3 is TGCAGTGCTAGCGATGGCTCGGTCAGCGGGGAGCTGTTTTTT. Its protein is CSASDGSVSGELFF.

The chain carries TRBV5-1 and TRBJ1-5, with D possibly matching TRBD1 (5 bases). The CDR3 consists of 13 residues. The V gene lost 3 bases and the J gene lost 14 bases, with 18 bases spanning the gap. Germline CDR1 SGHRS, CDR2 YFSETQ. CDR3 nucleotide sequence: TGCGCCAGCAGCTCCGGGACTAGCAGGACTGAGCATTTT. Amino acids: CASSSGTSRTEHF.

This clonotype was observed a handful of times. The V call is TRBV19, the J call TRBJ2-7; D not certain. CDR1 LNHDA and CDR2 SQIVND come from the germline V gene (reference sequence). The CDR3 covers 13 residues. The germline V and J ends were trimmed by 3 bases and 3 bases, with 9 bases remaining between them. This chain's CDR3 is CASSIRMGYEQYF. In nucleotides, the CDR3 is TGTGCCAGTAGTATTCGGATGGGCTACGAGCAGTACTTC.

The genes are TRBV7-8 and TRBJ2-7; 7 bases line up with TRBD1. V shed 8 bases, J shed 2 bases, and the junction held 9 bases outside the gene matches. Germline assignment: CDR1 SGHVS and CDR2 FQNEAQ. The CDR3 spans 14 residues. This CDR3 reads CASSEGAATYEQYF. CDR3 in DNA: TGTGCCAGCTCCGAGGGGGCAGCGACCTACGAGCAGTACTTC.

This clonotype has a count of ten or more. The chain links TRBV27 to TRBJ1-1; D call uncertain. The CDR3 length is 13 residues. Germline V gene sequence: CDR1 MNHEY, CDR2 SMNVEV (reference sequence). Trimming cost V 2 bases and J 1 base, with 5 bases left between them. As DNA, the CDR3 is TGTGCCAGCAGTTTACCGGGGAACACTGAAGCTTTCTTT. Translated: CASSLPGNTEAFF.

At least ten counts were recorded for this clonotype. The V gene is TRBV28, the J gene TRBJ2-7; D may be TRBD2 (6 bases). The CDR3 contains 16 residues. CDR1 MDHEN and CDR2 SYDVKM come from the germline V gene. V was trimmed by 2 bases and J by 2 bases, leaving 16 bases between them. The CDR3 sequence: CASSLKGAGRPYEQYF. The DNA for the CDR3 is TGTGCCAGCAGTTTAAAAGGGGCAGGGAGGCCCTACGAGCAGTACTTC. Using reference TRBV28 and TRBJ2-7 for the parts outside the CDR3, the full variable domain is DVKVTQSSRYLVKRTGEKVFLECVQDMDHENMFWYRQDPGLGLRLIYFSYDVKMKEKGDIPEGYSVSREKKERFSLILESASTNQTSMYLCASSLKGAGRPYEQYFGPGTRLTVT.

This clonotype is a singleton in its sample. This chain uses TRBV9 with TRBJ1-3; 9 nucleotides match TRBD1. Trimming cost V 3 bases and J 10 bases; bases outside gene matches: 17. Germline V gene sequence: CDR1 SGDLS, CDR2 YYNGEE. The CDR3 consists of 17 residues. CDR3 sequence (DNA): TGTGCCAGCAGCGCCGAGTCCGGGACAGGGCATGGAGAGACCATATATTTT. It is translated as CASSAESGTGHGETIYF.

The genes are TRBV20-1 and TRBJ2-1, with TRBD1 matching over 8 bases. The V segment lost 5 bases and the J segment 10 bases; nucleotides outside the gene matches: 13. The CDR3 is 14 amino acids. Germline V gene data show CDR1 as DFQATT and CDR2 as SNEGSKA (reference sequence). This CDR3 is CSAQLTGGWREQFF. In DNA, the CDR3 is TGCAGTGCTCAACTTACAGGGGGGTGGCGGGAGCAGTTCTTC.

The chain carries TRBV9 and TRBJ2-3; D call uncertain. The length of the CDR3 is 12 residues. CDR1 is SGDLS, CDR2 YYNGEE, per germline. Trimming cost V 0 bases and J 6 bases, with 5 bases left between them. CDR3 loop: CASSVEGDTQYF. The CDR3 DNA reads TGTGCCAGCAGCGTAGAGGGCGATACGCAGTATTTT.

This clonotype is termed medium-sized. V and J are TRBV20-1 and TRBJ1-3; no clear D gene. The V end was cut by 0 bases, the J end by 7 bases, with 7 bases between. CDR1 DFQATT and CDR2 SNEGSKA come from the germline V gene (reference sequence). The CDR3 length is 12 residues. CDR3 nucleotide sequence: TGCAGTGCTAGAGATCTGTGGAACACCATATATTTT. It specifies CSARDLWNTIYF.

The V gene is TRBV5-7, the J gene TRBJ2-5; TRBD2 is a possible D gene (7 bases). TRBV5-7 is an ORF, and what it does is uncertain. Trimming left V 4 bases short and J 0 bases short, with 34 bases between. CDR3 length equals 22 residues. CDR3 region: CASSKAWGREWGWGRDQETQYF. The CDR3 DNA sequence: TGTGCCAGCAGCAAAGCTTGGGGGCGGGAGTGGGGCTGGGGCCGTGACCAAGAGACCCAGTACTTC.

This clonotype has a count of ten or more. V usage is TRBV19 and J usage is TRBJ1-2; D might be TRBD1 (5 bases). The length of the CDR3 is 14 residues. CDR1 is LNHDA, CDR2 SQIVND, per germline (reference sequence). Trimming left V 6 bases short and J 4 bases short, with 15 bases between. Written as DNA, the CDR3 is TGTGCCAGTAGCCCGGGGCCACGGGGCTATGGCTACACCTTC. It codes for CASSPGPRGYGYTF.

This clonotype was counted many times. The chain employs TRBV20-1 and TRBJ2-1; 11 positions match TRBD2. V dropped 0 bases and J dropped 6; count of bases not matched to a gene: 4. The CDR3 is made up of 15 amino acids. CDR1 is DFQATT, CDR2 SNEGSKA, per germline (reference sequence). The CDR3 loop reads CSARDPSGRSNEQFF. The CDR3 DNA is TGCAGTGCTAGAGATCCTAGCGGGAGGAGCAATGAGCAGTTCTTC.